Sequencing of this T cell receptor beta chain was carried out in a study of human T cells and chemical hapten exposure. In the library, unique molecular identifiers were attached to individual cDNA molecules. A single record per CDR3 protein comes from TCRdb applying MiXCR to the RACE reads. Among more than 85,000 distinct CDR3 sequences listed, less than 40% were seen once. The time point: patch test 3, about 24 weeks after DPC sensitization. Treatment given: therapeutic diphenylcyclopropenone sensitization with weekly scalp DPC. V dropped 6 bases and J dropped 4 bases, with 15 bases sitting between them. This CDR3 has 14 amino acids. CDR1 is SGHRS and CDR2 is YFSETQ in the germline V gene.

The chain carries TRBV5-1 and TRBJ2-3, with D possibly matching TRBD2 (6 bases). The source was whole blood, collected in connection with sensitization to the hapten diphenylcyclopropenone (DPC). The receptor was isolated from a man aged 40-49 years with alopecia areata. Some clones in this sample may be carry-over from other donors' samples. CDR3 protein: CASMNGRYADTQYF. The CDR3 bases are TGCGCCAGCATGAACGGGAGATACGCAGATACGCAGTATTTT.